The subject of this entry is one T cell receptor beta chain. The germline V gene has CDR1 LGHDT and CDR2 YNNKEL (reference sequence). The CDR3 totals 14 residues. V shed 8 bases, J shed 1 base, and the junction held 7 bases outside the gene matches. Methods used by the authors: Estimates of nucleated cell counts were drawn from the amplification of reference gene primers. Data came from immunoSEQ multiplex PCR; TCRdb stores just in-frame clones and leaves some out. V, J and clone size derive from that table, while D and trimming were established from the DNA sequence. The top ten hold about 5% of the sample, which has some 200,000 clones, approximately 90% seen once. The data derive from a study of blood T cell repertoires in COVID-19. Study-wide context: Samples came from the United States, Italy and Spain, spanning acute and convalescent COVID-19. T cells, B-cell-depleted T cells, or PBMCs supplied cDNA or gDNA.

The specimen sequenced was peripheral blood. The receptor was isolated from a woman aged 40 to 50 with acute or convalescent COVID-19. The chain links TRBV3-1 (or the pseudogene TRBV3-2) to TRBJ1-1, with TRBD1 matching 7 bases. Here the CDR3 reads CASWRQGANTEAFF. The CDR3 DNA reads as TGTGCCAGCTGGCGACAGGGAGCGAACACTGAAGCTTTCTTT.